The sequence of this T cell receptor beta chain was determined in a study of blood T cell repertoires in COVID-19. About the research overall: Sample material is recorded as cDNA or gDNA derived from T cells, B-cell-depleted T cells, or PBMCs.

Per the study methods: By means of reference gene primer amplification, nucleated cell counts were estimated. The data were produced by immunoSEQ multiplex PCR, yet TCRdb's version contains in-frame clones alone and is incomplete. From that table come the V and J calls and clone size; the DNA was used to work out D and trimming. The sample lists 40,000 to 50,000 clones, 75% to 90% occurring once. Sequencing was done on a sample of peripheral blood. The TCR was taken from a man aged 45-60 years with active COVID-19.

The CDR3 loop reads CASSDGLAGADTQYF. The CDR3 coding sequence is TGCGCCAGCAGCGACGGACTAGCGGGAGCAGATACGCAGTATTTT. This chain joins TRBV5-1 and TRBJ2-3; 13 positions agree with TRBD2. Unmatched junction bases numbered 3, after V lost 4 bases and J lost 4 bases. The germline V gene encodes CDR1 SGHRS and CDR2 YFSETQ. This CDR3 has 15 amino acids.